This entry lists 25 T cell receptor beta chains sequenced from one sample in a study of a mutant IDH1 vaccine in newly diagnosed glioma. Their antigen targets remain unknown. Profiled with immunoSEQ multiplex PCR; TCRdb holds only in-frame clones, not every one. The sample includes 50,000 to 75,000 clones, about 86% of them seen just once. The sample's time point: week 5, during vaccination. The vaccine gave 300 ug of a 20-mer mutant IDH1 peptide subcutaneously per dose. Here the sequenced sample was PBMCs, taken from a glioma patient whose treatment included an IDH1 peptide vaccine. The receptor source for this set is a woman aged 50 to 60 with glioma.

The chain employs TRBV6-1 and TRBJ1-2, with D unresolved. Looked up from germline, CDR1 is MNHNS and CDR2 is SASEGT. This CDR3 comprises 15 residues. Trimming took 2 bases from V and 4 from J, leaving 14 bases between them. The CDR3 spells CASSETPAGIYGYTF. As DNA, the CDR3 is TGTGCCAGCAGTGAAACCCCGGCGGGCATCTATGGCTACACCTTC.

CDR3 DNA sequence: TGTGCCTGGAGCTGGAGCACTGAAGCTTTCTTT. Protein product: CAWSWSTEAFF. This chain joins TRBV30 and TRBJ1-1; D remains ambiguous. Germline CDR1 GTSNPN, CDR2 SVGIG (reference sequence). V lost 3 bases to trimming and J lost 4 bases, with 6 bases between them. CDR3 length: 11 residues.

The chain uses TRBV30 and TRBJ2-5; no firm D call. The germline gives CDR1 GTSNPN, CDR2 SVGIG (reference sequence). The ends were cut back, 5 bases at V and 2 bases at J, with 12 bases in the middle. This CDR3 has 13 amino acids. CDR3 DNA: TGTGCCTGGCAGTTAGGCCTACAAGAGACCCAGTACTTC. Translating gives CAWQLGLQETQYF.

V and J are TRBV6-4 and TRBJ1-5; D is perhaps TRBD1 (6 bases). Trimming pared 6 bases from V and 9 bases from J, leaving 18 bases between. Germline-derived CDR1 and CDR2 are MRHNA and SNTAGT. The CDR3 spans 14 residues. CDR3 bases: TGTGCCAGCAGCGAAGGGGGGACTAAGGGGCCCCAGCATTTT. Translated: CASSEGGTKGPQHF.

The chain has TRBV9 and TRBJ1-6; D is undetermined. The CDR3 totals 14 residues. V lost 1 base to trimming and J lost 8 bases, with 10 bases between them. Germline V gene sequence: CDR1 SGDLS, CDR2 YYNGEE. The CDR3 region is CASSVTDGDSPLHF. The DNA of the CDR3 is TGTGCCAGCAGCGTAACGGATGGAGATTCACCCCTCCACTTT.

The genes are TRBV19 and TRBJ2-1, with 8 bases lining up with TRBD1. CDR1 and CDR2 from the germline V gene are LNHDA and SQIVND (reference sequence). V shed 4 bases, J shed 2 bases, and the junction held 10 bases outside the gene matches. This CDR3 has 17 amino acids. This CDR3 reads CASSSTGTGVAYNEQFF. Written as DNA, the CDR3 is TGTGCCAGTAGTAGCACCGGGACAGGAGTTGCCTACAATGAGCAGTTCTTC.

This chain joins TRBV18 and TRBJ2-2; D may be TRBD1 (6 bases). The CDR3 is made up of 16 amino acids. V was shortened by 1 base and J by 1 base, with 10 bases between the two germline ends. From germline, CDR1 is KGHSH and CDR2 LQKENI. This CDR3 reads CASSPLGRGNTGELFF. The CDR3, as DNA: TGTGCCAGCTCACCACTTGGCAGGGGGAACACCGGGGAGCTGTTTTTT.

The chain recombines TRBV6-1 with TRBJ1-2; no reliable D call. Between the trimmed V and J ends, which lost 3 bases and 4 bases, there was a span of 0 bases. This CDR3 region has 10 residues. Germline V gene sequence: CDR1 MNHNS, CDR2 SASEGT. Here the CDR3 reads CASSDYGYTF. The DNA of the CDR3 is TGTGCCAGCAGTGACTATGGCTACACCTTC.

V and J are TRBV15 and TRBJ1-1; maybe TRBD1 (5 bases). V gave up 3 bases and J gave up 1 base, with 6 bases separating them. Germline CDR1 is LNHNV and CDR2 is YYDKDF (reference sequence). CDR3 length: 13 amino acids. CDR3 sequence (DNA): TGTGCCACCAGCAGGACAGCGAACACTGAAGCTTTCTTT. Translation: CATSRTANTEAFF.

The CDR3 here is CASRPGTRSREQYF. CDR3 DNA sequence: TGTGCCAGCAGGCCCGGGACAAGGAGTCGCGAGCAGTACTTC. The chain recombines TRBV6-5 with TRBJ2-7; possible D gene TRBD1, 6 bases. CDR1 is MNHEY, CDR2 SVGAGI, per germline. V dropped 6 bases and J dropped 6 bases, with 18 bases sitting between them. This CDR3 is 14 amino acids long.

The chain couples TRBV10-3 to TRBJ2-7; 9 bases map to TRBD1. The CDR3 length is 17 residues. V gave up 0 bases and J gave up 4 bases; unmatched junction bases: 10. Germline V lookup: CDR1 ENHRY, CDR2 SYGVKD. The CDR3 nucleotides are TGTGCCATCAGTGAGTCGGGGCGGGGACAGGGATCTTACGAGCAGTACTTC. This gives the protein CAISESGRGQGSYEQYF.

A few counts support this clone. The chain recombines TRBV25-1 with TRBJ2-4; 7 bases are shared with TRBD1. This CDR3 region has 16 residues. V was clipped by 3 bases and J by 3 bases; unmatched bases: 8. In germline, CDR1 is MGHDK, CDR2 SYGVNS. CDR3 sequence reads: CASSENRGIGKNIQYF. The DNA of the CDR3 is TGTGCCAGCAGTGAGAACAGGGGAATTGGCAAAAACATTCAGTACTTC.

The chain recombines TRBV10-1 with TRBJ1-1; TRBD1 might be the D (5 bases). V lost 0 bases and J 4 bases, leaving 15 bases between the germline ends. CDR3 length: 16 amino acids. CDR1 is WNHNN, CDR2 SYGVQD, per germline (reference sequence). CDR3 in amino acids: CASSESNGGGSTEAFF. CDR3 nucleotide sequence: TGCGCCAGCAGTGAGTCGAATGGGGGGGGAAGCACTGAAGCTTTCTTT.

The chain employs TRBV9 and TRBJ2-5; TRBD1 might be the D (6 bases). This CDR3 spans 16 amino acids. Germline V gene sequence: CDR1 SGDLS, CDR2 YYNGEE. V was pared by 3 bases and J by 0 bases, with 15 bases between. The CDR3 loop is CASSEGVLQYQETQYF. In DNA, the CDR3 is TGTGCCAGCAGCGAGGGGGTCCTTCAGTACCAAGAGACCCAGTACTTC.

J is TRBJ2-2 and V is TRBV5-6; 8 positions match TRBD2. The CDR3 runs to 14 residues. In germline, CDR1 is SGHDT, CDR2 YYEEEE. Trimming took 6 bases from V and 5 from J; bases not matched to a gene: 6. CDR3 DNA sequence: TGTGCCAGCACGGGAGGGACGCTGACCGGGGAGCTGTTTTTT. Translation gives CASTGGTLTGELFF. Full variable domain (outside the CDR3, taken from reference TRBV5-6 and TRBJ2-2): DAGVTQSPTHLIKTRGQQVTLRCSPKSGHDTVSWYQQALGQGPQFIFQYYEEEERQRGNFPDRFSGHQFPNYSSELNVNALLLGDSALYLCASTGGTLTGELFFGEGSRLTVL.

The count of this clone is one. The chain links TRBV18 to TRBJ2-2; TRBD1 matches at 8 bases. The germline gives CDR1 KGHSH, CDR2 LQKENI. Unmatched junction bases numbered 5, after V lost 4 bases and J lost 7 bases. The CDR3 runs to 14 residues. The CDR3 reads CASSRQGSDGELFF. As DNA, the CDR3 is TGTGCCAGCTCACGACAGGGGTCGGACGGGGAGCTGTTTTTT.

The gene calls are TRBV6-4 and TRBJ2-3; D could derive from TRBD1 or TRBD2 (5 bases each). The CDR3 sequence is 15 residues long. Germline V gives CDR1 MRHNA, CDR2 SNTAGT. V was pared by 4 bases and J by 7 bases, with 18 bases between. CDR3 region: CASSVALFGGNTQYF. As DNA, the CDR3 is TGTGCCAGCAGTGTGGCTTTGTTTGGGGGAAATACGCAGTATTTT.

The sample holds a few counts of this clone. The chain has TRBV14 and TRBJ1-6; D is uncertain. The CDR3 has 14 residues. The germline CDR1 and CDR2 sequences are SGHDN and FVKESK. V dropped 3 bases and J dropped 8 bases, with 11 bases sitting between them. The CDR3 loop is CASSQVGTYSPLHF. In DNA form, the CDR3 reads TGTGCCAGCAGCCAGGTTGGAACTTATTCACCCCTCCACTTT.

The chain combines TRBV2 with TRBJ1-1; D unclear. V gave up 8 bases and J gave up 3 bases, with 10 bases separating them. The CDR3 is made up of 12 amino acids. Germline V lookup: CDR1 SNHLY, CDR2 FYNNEI. CDR3 residues: CASPSRDTEAFF. CDR3 DNA: TGTGCCAGCCCGTCAAGGGACACTGAAGCTTTCTTT.

The chain recombines TRBV30 with TRBJ2-2, with D perhaps given as TRBD1 or TRBD2 (5 bases each). The germline CDR1 and CDR2 sequences are GTSNPN and SVGIG (reference sequence). The CDR3 loop spans 15 amino acids. The ends were cut back, 8 bases at V and 2 bases at J, with 18 bases in the middle. In DNA, the CDR3 is TGTGCCGGGGATCGCTGGGGGATTAACACCGGGGAGCTGTTTTTT. Its protein product is CAGDRWGINTGELFF.

The V and J genes are TRBV19 and TRBJ2-1, with TRBD1 matching over 8 bases. CDR1 and CDR2 (germline): LNHDA, SQIVND (reference sequence). Unmatched junction bases numbered 0, after V lost 4 bases and J lost 1 base. The CDR3 extends over 14 amino acids. The CDR3 spells CASSRQGSYNEQFF. In DNA form, the CDR3 reads TGTGCCAGTAGTAGACAGGGGTCCTACAATGAGCAGTTCTTC.

This chain uses TRBV6-1 with TRBJ2-2; D is possibly TRBD1 (5 bases). V gave up 2 bases and J gave up 5 bases, with 12 bases separating them. Germline assignment: CDR1 MNHNS and CDR2 SASEGT. This CDR3 has 15 amino acids. As DNA, the CDR3 is TGTGCCAGCAGTGAATCTGCGGCAGGGACCGGGGAGCTGTTTTTT. This encodes CASSESAAGTGELFF.

This clone was found once. This rearrangement joins TRBV19 to TRBJ1-3; no clear D gene. Per the germline V gene, CDR1 is LNHDA and CDR2 is SQIVND (reference sequence). V was shortened by 5 bases and J by 4 bases, with 15 bases between the two germline ends. The CDR3 is made up of 15 amino acids. The CDR3 bases are TGTGCCAGTAGTTCTCTCGACGGTGGCGGAAACACCATATATTTT. This sequence encodes CASSSLDGGGNTIYF.

This sequence joins TRBV28 and TRBJ1-4; D remains unclear. Trimming cost V 2 bases and J 7 bases, with 14 bases left between them. Germline V gene lookup returns CDR1 MDHEN and CDR2 SYDVKM. This CDR3 spans 15 amino acids. The CDR3 spells CASSLRGAGGEKLFF. In DNA form, the CDR3 reads TGTGCCAGCAGTTTACGCGGAGCCGGAGGTGAAAAACTGTTTTTT.

V and J are TRBV10-3 and TRBJ1-3, with D maybe TRBD1 (6 bases). With 2 bases removed from V and 0 bases from J, the gap between germline ends came to 11 bases. CDR1 is ENHRY, CDR2 SYGVKD, per germline. The CDR3 length is 16 residues. The CDR3: CAISERGPSSGNTIYF. The CDR3 DNA follows: TGTGCCATCAGTGAGCGGGGGCCCAGCTCTGGAAACACCATATATTTT.